This passage covers 25 T cell receptor beta chains from one sample sequenced in a study of blood T cell repertoires in COVID-19. TCRdb's table, derived via immunoSEQ multiplex PCR, lists solely in-frame clones and lacks some. The table lists about 89,000 clones, around three quarters of them singletons. Source material: peripheral blood. The receptor source for this set is a human donor in a cohort sampled during active COVID-19.

The chain carries TRBV19 and TRBJ2-7; 14 bases are a match to TRBD2. The germline CDR1 and CDR2 sequences are LNHDA and SQIVND (reference sequence). V trimming: 5 bases; J trimming: 3 bases; junction bases outside the gene matches: 3. The length of the CDR3 is 15 residues. The CDR3 region has the DNA TGTGCCAGTAGTCGAGGGACTAGCGGGAGCTACGAGCAGTACTTC. Its translation is CASSRGTSGSYEQYF. Drawing the rest from reference TRBV19 and TRBJ2-7, the complete variable domain is DGGITQSPKYLFRKEGQNVTLSCEQNLNHDAMYWYRQDPGQGLRLIYYSQIVNDFQKGDIAEGYSVSREKKESFPLTVTSAQKNPTAFYLCASSRGTSGSYEQYFGPGTRLTVT.

The genes are TRBV11-2 and TRBJ2-1; 8 bases fit TRBD2. Germline V gene lookup returns CDR1 SGHAT and CDR2 FQNNGV. This CDR3 has 17 residues. Unmatched junction bases numbered 17, after V lost 5 bases and J lost 8 bases. The CDR3 loop reads CASSLAASGHIRDEQFF. The CDR3 DNA follows: TGTGCCAGCAGCCTAGCGGCTAGCGGGCATATCCGGGATGAGCAGTTCTTC.

V is TRBV28 and J is TRBJ2-4, with TRBD2 matching 10 bases. There are 18 residues in the CDR3. From germline, CDR1 is MDHEN and CDR2 SYDVKM. The J segment lost 2 bases and the V segment lost 6 bases, leaving 13 bases of the junction unmatched. The CDR3, as DNA: TGTGCCAGCAGACCTATTCGTCCGGGACTAGCGTCCAAAAACATTCAGTACTTC. Amino acids: CASRPIRPGLASKNIQYF.

The V and J genes are TRBV9 and TRBJ2-3; D is ambiguous. From germline, CDR1 is SGDLS and CDR2 YYNGEE. V was cut by 2 bases and J by 0 bases, with 13 bases left in between. The CDR3 is made up of 16 amino acids. Here the CDR3 reads CASSVGLRASTDTQYF. The DNA of the CDR3 is TGTGCCAGCAGCGTCGGTCTCCGTGCTAGCACAGATACGCAGTATTTT.

The rearrangement uses TRBV7-9 and TRBJ1-3; D is unresolved. Trimming pared 1 base from V and 4 bases from J, leaving 11 bases between. CDR3 size: 15 residues. Germline values: CDR1 SEHNR, CDR2 FQNEAQ (reference sequence). The CDR3 DNA reads as TGTGCCAGCAGCTTAGGAAGTGGAGGCGGAAACACCATATATTTT. Translated, it gives CASSLGSGGGNTIYF.

The rearrangement uses TRBV7-9 and TRBJ1-1; tentatively, D is TRBD1 (5 bases). Germline CDR1 and CDR2: SEHNR and FQNEAQ (reference sequence). The CDR3 loop spans 17 amino acids. V lost 3 bases and J 3 bases, leaving 20 bases between the germline ends. The CDR3 here is CASSLGGTDSLYTEAFF. CDR3 coding DNA: TGTGCCAGCAGCTTGGGGGGGACGGACTCCCTATACACTGAAGCTTTCTTT.

The rearrangement joins TRBV19 to TRBJ2-1; D is unresolved. The CDR3 runs to 14 residues. Germline CDR1 LNHDA, CDR2 SQIVND (reference sequence). V gave up 4 bases and J gave up 8 bases, with 15 bases separating them. DNA of the CDR3: TGTGCCAGTAGTACTTTAACCGGTATCCATGAGCAGTTCTTC. Translated, it gives CASSTLTGIHEQFF.

In this sample, this clone turned up once. Since no conserved phenylalanine or tryptophan closes the CDR3, a read error is the likely cause. The DNA is left out, because the CDR3 cannot be placed on it with certainty; the CDR3 is given as TCRdb lists it. The rearrangement links TRBV12-3 or TRBV12-4 to TRBJ2-3; the D call of TRBD2 is as the table states it, not checked on the DNA. The CDR3 has 13 residues if both end residues are counted. The CDR3 sequence: CASSSRLAGSTWL.

V is TRBV29-1 and J is TRBJ1-2, with D possibly being TRBD1 (6 bases). With 7 bases removed from V and 7 bases from J, the gap between germline ends came to 13 bases. Germline V gene data show CDR1 as SQVTM and CDR2 as ANQGSEA. The CDR3 consists of 11 residues. The DNA for the CDR3 is TGCAGCGCCAGCGGCAGGGGTGGCTACACCTTC. It is translated as CSASGRGGYTF.

The chain joins TRBV7-2 to TRBJ1-1, with 10 bases lining up with TRBD1. The germline CDR1 and CDR2 sequences are SGHTA and FQGNSA. Trimming removed 3 bases from V and 5 bases from J; junction bases left unmatched: 18. There are 19 residues in the CDR3. The CDR3 spells CASSFYFGGGQGVRTEAFF. The CDR3 nucleotides read TGTGCCAGCAGCTTTTACTTTGGTGGCGGACAGGGGGTACGAACTGAAGCTTTCTTT.

The gene calls are TRBV19 and TRBJ1-1; D remains unclear. Per germline, CDR1 LNHDA and CDR2 SQIVND (reference sequence). The CDR3 is 11 residues long. The V and J ends lost 0 bases and 10 bases respectively, with 6 bases between them. CDR3 loop: CASSIDRGAFF. For the CDR3, the DNA is TGTGCCAGTAGTATAGATCGGGGAGCTTTCTTT.

The chain recombines TRBV23-1 with TRBJ2-7, with a possible D match to TRBD2 (5 bases). TRBV23-1 is annotated as an ORF whose role is uncertain. Trimming left V 2 bases short and J 3 bases short, with 17 bases between. The CDR3 contains 16 residues. The CDR3 sequence is CASSQEERRPYYEQYF. In DNA, the CDR3 is TGCGCCAGCAGTCAAGAGGAGCGGAGACCGTACTACGAGCAGTACTTC.

The sample holds a few counts of this clone. V gene TRBV15 combines with J gene TRBJ1-5; a weak D match, TRBD1 (5 bases). This CDR3 has 14 amino acids. Germline V CDR1 and CDR2: LNHNV, YYDKDF (reference sequence). V was clipped by 3 bases and J by 2 bases, with 8 bases between them. The CDR3, as DNA: TGTGCCACCAGCAGGACACAGGGCAATCAGCCCCAGCATTTT. As protein: CATSRTQGNQPQHF.

V is TRBV6-5 and J is TRBJ1-2, with D perhaps matching TRBD1 (6 bases). The CDR3 loop spans 13 amino acids. Deletions cut 6 bases from V and 5 bases from J, with 13 bases between. Germline CDR1 MNHEY, CDR2 SVGAGI. This CDR3 is CASRTHRDYGYTF. CDR3 nucleotide sequence: TGTGCCAGCAGGACTCACAGGGATTATGGCTACACCTTC.

In nucleotides, the CDR3 is TGTGCCAGCAGCCCCACGGGGGTAAACACTGAAGCTTTCTTT. It encodes CASSPTGVNTEAFF. V usage is TRBV11-1 and J usage is TRBJ1-1; D perhaps matches TRBD1 (5 bases). The ends were cut back, 5 bases at V and 2 bases at J, with 12 bases in the middle. The CDR3 length is 14 residues. CDR1 and CDR2 from the germline V gene are SGHAT and FQDESV (reference sequence).

This chain joins TRBV5-1 and TRBJ2-1, with TRBD2 matching 10 bases. Germline lookup yields CDR1 SGHRS and CDR2 YFSETQ. The CDR3 spans 15 residues. The ends lost 1 base at V and 4 bases at J; junction bases unmatched: 2. The CDR3 reads CASSLTSGTYNEQFF. CDR3 DNA sequence: TGCGCCAGCAGCTTGACTAGCGGGACTTACAATGAGCAGTTCTTC. Full variable domain (missing parts from reference TRBV5-1 and TRBJ2-1): KAGVTQTPRYLIKTRGQQVTLSCSPISGHRSVSWYQQTPGQGLQFLFEYFSETQRNKGNFPGRFSGRQFSNSRSEMNVSTLELGDSALYLCASSLTSGTYNEQFFGPGTRLTVL.

The V gene is TRBV20-1, the J gene TRBJ2-7; D remains ambiguous. Germline CDR1 DFQATT, CDR2 SNEGSKA (reference sequence). The CDR3 extends over 9 amino acids. The CDR3 nucleotides read TGCAGCCCCGGCGGTGAGCAGTACTTC. Amino acid sequence: CSPGGEQYF.

This chain connects TRBV29-1 to TRBJ2-7; maybe TRBD2 (6 bases). The CDR3 has 12 residues. CDR1 and CDR2 from the germline V gene are SQVTM and ANQGSEA. Trimming pared 7 bases from V and 5 bases from J, leaving 15 bases between. The CDR3: CSAGTWGHEQYF. DNA of the CDR3: TGCAGCGCCGGGACTTGGGGTCACGAGCAGTACTTC.

The chain uses TRBV28 and TRBJ2-7; 8 bases line up with TRBD1. Germline values: CDR1 MDHEN, CDR2 SYDVKM. The CDR3 runs 14 residues. The trim removed 6 bases at V and 4 bases at J, leaving 8 bases unmatched. DNA of the CDR3: TGTGCCAGCAGATCAGGGGGCGGTAAATACGAGCAGTACTTC. This codes for CASRSGGGKYEQYF.

The V call is TRBV7-3, the J call TRBJ2-3; 7 positions agree with TRBD1. The germline CDR1 and CDR2 sequences are SGHTA and FQGTGA. This CDR3 is built from 14 residues. V was pared by 5 bases and J by 7 bases, with 9 bases of the junction left unmatched. CDR3 coding DNA: TGTGCCAGCAGCACGACAGGGAATGGATATACGCAGTATTTT. The encoded protein is CASSTTGNGYTQYF.

The chain is built from TRBV11-2 and TRBJ2-1; TRBD2 agrees at 8 bases. Germline V gives CDR1 SGHAT, CDR2 FQNNGV. J lost 0 bases, V lost 4 bases, and 5 bases had no gene match. This CDR3 is built from 16 residues. The CDR3 reads CASSSTSASSYNEQFF. Written as DNA, the CDR3 is TGTGCCAGCAGCTCGACTAGCGCGAGCTCCTACAATGAGCAGTTCTTC. The full variable domain, rest sourced from reference TRBV11-2 and TRBJ2-1, is EAGVAQSPRYKIIEKRQSVAFWCNPISGHATLYWYQQILGQGPKLLIQFQNNGVVDDSQLPKDRFSAERLKGVDSTLKIQPAKLEDSAVYLCASSSTSASSYNEQFFGPGTRLTVL.

This chain joins TRBV14 and TRBJ2-5, with 7 bases that match TRBD2. This CDR3 is 12 amino acids long. Trimming took 9 bases from V and 6 from J; bases not matched to a gene: 7. The germline V gene encodes CDR1 SGHDN and CDR2 FVKESK. The DNA for the CDR3 is TGTGCCAGGGAGCGGGATAGGAAGACCCAGTACTTC. It encodes CARERDRKTQYF. Drawing the rest from reference TRBV14 and TRBJ2-5, the complete variable domain is EAGVTQFPSHSVIEKGQTVTLRCDPISGHDNLYWYRRVMGKEIKFLLHFVKESKQDESGMPNNRFLAERTGGTYSTLKVQPAELEDSGVYFCARERDRKTQYFGPGTRLLVL.

The J gene is TRBJ1-6, the V gene TRBV5-1; 7 bases are shared with TRBD1. The length of the CDR3 is 15 residues. Germline CDR1 and CDR2: SGHRS and YFSETQ. The V gene end was trimmed by 0 bases and the J gene end by 7 bases; junction bases not matched to a gene: 4. The CDR3 bases are TGCGCCAGCAGCTTGGCTGTAGGGGGCAATTCACCCCTCCACTTT. As protein: CASSLAVGGNSPLHF. Full variable domain (remainder filled in from reference TRBV5-1 and TRBJ1-6): KAGVTQTPRYLIKTRGQQVTLSCSPISGHRSVSWYQQTPGQGLQFLFEYFSETQRNKGNFPGRFSGRQFSNSRSEMNVSTLELGDSALYLCASSLAVGGNSPLHFGNGTRLTVT.

V gene TRBV7-9 combines with J gene TRBJ2-4; TRBD2 might be the D (6 bases). CDR1 is SEHNR, CDR2 FQNEAQ, per germline (reference sequence). The CDR3 consists of 15 residues. Between the trimmed V and J ends, which lost 5 bases and 2 bases, there was a span of 13 bases. CDR3 bases: TGTGCCAGCAGCCCCCGGGACTTACCCAAAAACATTCAGTACTTC. It is translated as CASSPRDLPKNIQYF.

This sequence joins TRBV20-1 and TRBJ1-1; 10 nucleotides agree with TRBD1. With 3 bases clipped from V and 5 bases from J, the junction kept 12 bases outside the gene matches. This CDR3 comprises 16 residues. Germline loops: CDR1 DFQATT, CDR2 SNEGSKA (reference sequence). The CDR3 loop reads CSASKFGTGVQTEAFF. In nucleotides, the CDR3 is TGCAGTGCTAGTAAGTTCGGGACAGGGGTTCAGACTGAAGCTTTCTTT.